In this sample, the clone carrying this T cell receptor beta chain turned up once. RNA was extracted and reverse transcribed into cDNA as the sequencing template. The repertoire was sequenced with immunoSEQ multiplex PCR; TCRdb's copy has only in-frame clones and lacks some. The data show 150,000 or so clones, roughly 48% seen once. This sample is drawn from a study of CD8+ T cells in alopecia areata. The CDR3 runs 13 residues. Germline-derived CDR1 and CDR2 are SGHAT and FQNNGV. With 5 bases removed from V and 5 bases from J, the gap between germline ends came to 12 bases. Sequences were obtained from CD4+ T cells sorted from blood. V gene TRBV11-2 combines with J gene TRBJ2-5; D possibly corresponds to TRBD1 (6 bases). This clonotype was obtained from a human donor with alopecia areata. The DNA for the CDR3 is TGTGCCAGCAGCCCCCTGGGGGCCGAGACCCAGTACTTC. It yields the protein CASSPLGAETQYF. Full variable domain (missing parts from reference TRBV11-2 and TRBJ2-5): EAGVAQSPRYKIIEKRQSVAFWCNPISGHATLYWYQQILGQGPKLLIQFQNNGVVDDSQLPKDRFSAERLKGVDSTLKIQPAKLEDSAVYLCASSPLGAETQYFGPGTRLLVL.